The entry below describes one TCR gamma chain. This sample stems from a study of gamma-delta T cells after stem cell transplantation. Per germline, CDR1 GITISATS and CDR2 ISYDGTV (reference sequence). The CDR3 sequence is 13 residues long. V was pared by 0 bases and J by 4 bases, with 3 bases of the junction left unmatched. TCRdb called clones from the RT-PCR reads again using CATT. The data show 1,000 to 1,500 gamma-chain clones, roughly 82% seen once. The chain uses TRGV9 and TRGJ1 or TRGJ2. The J gene, absent from TCRdb, was called here by matching the DNA to germline. The sample consisted of gamma-delta T cells. This TCR came from a human donor. It is not recorded whose cells these are; they may come from a transplant donor. Here the CDR3 DNA reads TGTGCCTTGTGGGAGGTGAGGTATTATAAGAAACTCTTT. The encoded protein is CALWEVRYYKKLF.